This TCR beta chain was recorded in a study of T cell repertoires in cytomegalovirus infection (dated by TCRdb to the late 2010s). General notes on the study: Alongside well-studied HLA-B-restricted epitopes, the peptide stimulations were aimed at recently identified HLA-C-restricted CMV epitopes, whose presentation resists viral immunomodulation. Donor HLA type was relevant to the analysis, because carriage of CMV infection together with the matching HLA type was indicated by public TCR beta signatures.

What the work shows at the level of the full study, not this receptor alone: Cumulative frequency of public TCR beta family members discriminated carriers of CMV infection plus the relevant HLA type in this cohort and an independent 352-donor cohort. The ex vivo response was dominated by HLA-C-restricted CMV-specific TCR beta clonotypes, which also provided the single most frequent clonotype in two of eight donors.

In the paper's terms, the treatment or condition label means: in vitro stimulation with specific CMV peptide epitopes to enrich CMV-specific T cells. This clonotype was counted between two and nine times. What this receptor recognizes is not known. Qualities for individual bases were not recorded, and no much larger clone is one base off. Sequencing was carried out with an Illumina HiSeq 1500. TCRdb reprocessed the public reads (quality trimming at Q25 with fastp, clone calling with MiXCR) and kept in-frame beta chains. Under each unique CDR3 protein, matching rows form one entry showing the most common genes and DNA. The table for this sample lists 40,000 to 60,000 distinct CDR3 sequences; 20% to 25% of them were counted only once. The top ten clonotypes cover approximately 90% of the sample. The sequence was collected from a human donor in good health (CMV status not recorded). Some clones in this sample may be carry-over from other donors' samples. The specimen was CD8+ T cells from cultured PBMCs, collected from culture after CMV antigen stimulation.

The CDR3 loop reads CASSPRQGPREKLFF. The DNA reads TGTGCCAGCAGCCCAAGACAGGGACCGCGAGAAAAACTGTTTTTT. The chain joins TRBV7-8 to TRBJ1-4, with 7 middle bases fitting TRBD1. The CDR3, cysteine through phenylalanine, is 15 amino acids long. Just CDR3 DNA is preserved here, 45 bases in frame from base 1. V lost 5 bases and J lost 8 bases, and the count of bases not matched to a germline gene is 11. CDR1 and CDR2, per the germline V gene, are SGHVS and FQNEAQ. The reference TRBV7-8 and TRBJ1-4 proteins fill in what lies around the CDR3, so the full variable domain reads GAGVSQSPRYKVAKRGQDVALRCDPISGHVSLFWYQQALGQGPEFLTYFQNEAQLDKSGLPSDRFFAERPEGSVSTLKIQRTQQEDSAVYLCASSPRQGPREKLFFGSGTQLSVL.